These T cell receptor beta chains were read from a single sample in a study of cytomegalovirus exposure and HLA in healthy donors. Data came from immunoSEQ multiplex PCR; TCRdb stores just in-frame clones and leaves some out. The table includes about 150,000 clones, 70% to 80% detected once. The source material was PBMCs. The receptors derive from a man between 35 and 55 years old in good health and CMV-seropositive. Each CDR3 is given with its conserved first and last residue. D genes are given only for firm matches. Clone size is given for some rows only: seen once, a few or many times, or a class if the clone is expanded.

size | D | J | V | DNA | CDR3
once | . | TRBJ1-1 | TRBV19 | TGTGCCAGTATCGCGGGAGAAGCTTTCTTT | CASIAGEAFF
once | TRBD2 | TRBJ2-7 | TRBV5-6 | TGTGCCAGCAGCTTGCAACTAGCGGGAGGGGCCTACGAGCAGTACTTC | CASSLQLAGGAYEQYF
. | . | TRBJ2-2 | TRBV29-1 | TGCAGCGCGAAGTTGGGACAGAACACCGGGGAGCTGTTTTTT | CSAKLGQNTGELFF
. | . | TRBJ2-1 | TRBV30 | TGTGCCTGGGGAGGAGGGGCGGTTCCTTACAATGAGCAGTTCTTC | CAWGGGAVPYNEQFF
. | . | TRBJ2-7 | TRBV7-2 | TGTGCCAGCAGCCTCCCCGGGGTACATTCGGCGAGGCAGTACTTC | CASSLPGVHSARQYF
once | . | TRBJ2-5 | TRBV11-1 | TGTGCCAGCAGCGAGATTAGGGGCCAAGAGACCCAGTACTTC | CASSEIRGQETQYF
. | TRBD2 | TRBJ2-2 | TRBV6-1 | TGTGCCAGCAGCCCGAGCGGGACCTTTACCGGGGAGCTGTTTTTT | CASSPSGTFTGELFF
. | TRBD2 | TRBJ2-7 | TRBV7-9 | TGTGCCAGCAGCCCGGCCGAGGGGACTAGCGGGAGGAACGAGCAGTACTTC | CASSPAEGTSGRNEQYF
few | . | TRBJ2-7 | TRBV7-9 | TGTTCCAGCAGCTTATACGGCTACGAGCAGTACTTC | CSSSLYGYEQYF
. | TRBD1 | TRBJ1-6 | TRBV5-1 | TGCGCCAGCAGCTTGGTGGCAGGGGGCGGCGGGTATTCACCCCTCCACTTT | CASSLVAGGGGYSPLHF
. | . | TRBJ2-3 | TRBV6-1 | TGTGCCAGCAGTGAAGCGCTTAGTCCCCCAGATACGCAGTATTTT | CASSEALSPPDTQYF
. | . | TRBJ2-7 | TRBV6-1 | TGTGCCAGCAGTTCGCTACTCTCCGCCTACGAGCAGTACTTC | CASSSLLSAYEQYF
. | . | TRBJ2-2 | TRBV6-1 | TGTGCCAGCAGAGCTACTAGGGCCACCGGGGAGCTGTTTTTT | CASRATRATGELFF
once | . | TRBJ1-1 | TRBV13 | TGTGCCAGCAGCTTATCCCCCCCTAACAGGGAACTAAACACTGAAGCTTTCTTT | CASSLSPPNRELNTEAFF
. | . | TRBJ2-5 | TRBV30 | TGTGCCTGGAGTGTAGCAGGGTTGGAGACCCAGTACTTC | CAWSVAGLETQYF
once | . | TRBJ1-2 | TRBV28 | TGTGCCAGCAGTTCCCTAAAAGATGGCTACACCTTC | CASSSLKDGYTF